The T cell receptor beta chain under discussion was sequenced for a study of response to subunit inactivated influenza vaccine. Study-level findings and limits: Authors suggested each seasonal flu vaccination may recruit only limited numbers of new T cells.

A single record per CDR3 protein comes from TCRdb applying MiXCR to the RT-PCR reads. In the table there are 500,000 or so distinct CDR3 sequences, about 15% of which are singletons. Of note for this clonotype: Its antigen remains unidentified.

The material was CD4+ T cells sorted from PBMCs, obtained less than 30 months after vaccination. The TCR comes from a man aged 45 to 75 who received an inactivated influenza vaccine.

The DNA for the CDR3 is TGTGCCAGTAGTATTGGGGGCGGTTCGTACAATGAGCAGTTCTTC. It yields the protein CASSIGGGSYNEQFF. The chain has TRBV19 and TRBJ2-1, with D perhaps TRBD1 (6 bases). The V gene's germline CDR1 is LNHDA and CDR2 SQIVND (reference sequence). The CDR3 is made up of 15 amino acids. Trimming removed 3 bases at V and 4 bases at J, with 13 bases between.